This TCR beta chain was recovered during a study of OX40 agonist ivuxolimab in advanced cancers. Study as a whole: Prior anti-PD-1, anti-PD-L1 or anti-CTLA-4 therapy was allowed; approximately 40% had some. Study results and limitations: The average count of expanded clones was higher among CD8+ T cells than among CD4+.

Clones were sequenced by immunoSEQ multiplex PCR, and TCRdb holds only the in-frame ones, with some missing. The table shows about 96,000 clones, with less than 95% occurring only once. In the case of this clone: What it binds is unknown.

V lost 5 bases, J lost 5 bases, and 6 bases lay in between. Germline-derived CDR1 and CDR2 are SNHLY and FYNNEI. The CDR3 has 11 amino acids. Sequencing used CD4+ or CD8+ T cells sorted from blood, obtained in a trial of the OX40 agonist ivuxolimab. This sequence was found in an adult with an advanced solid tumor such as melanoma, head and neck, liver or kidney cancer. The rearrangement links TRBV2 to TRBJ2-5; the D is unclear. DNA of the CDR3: TGTGCCAGCAGTCGACGGGAGACCCAGTACTTC. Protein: CASSRRETQYF.